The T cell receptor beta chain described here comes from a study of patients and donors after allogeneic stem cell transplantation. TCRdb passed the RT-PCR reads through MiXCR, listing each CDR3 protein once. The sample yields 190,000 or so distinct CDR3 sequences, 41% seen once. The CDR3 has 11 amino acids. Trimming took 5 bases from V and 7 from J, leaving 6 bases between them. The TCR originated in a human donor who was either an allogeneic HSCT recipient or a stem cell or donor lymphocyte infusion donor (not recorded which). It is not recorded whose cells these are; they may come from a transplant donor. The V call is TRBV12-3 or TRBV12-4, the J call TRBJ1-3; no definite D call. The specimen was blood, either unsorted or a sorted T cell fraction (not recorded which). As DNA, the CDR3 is TGTGCCAGCAGTCGTAGGAACACCATATATTTT. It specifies CASSRRNTIYF.